Listed below are T cell receptor beta chains from one sample, sequenced in a study of cytotoxic CD8 clonotypes in ibrutinib-treated CLL. Some clones are missing from TCRdb's copy, which holds only in-frame ones; the method was immunoSEQ multiplex PCR. The table shows just over 65,000 clones, with 68% occurring only once. The sample here was PBMCs, taken after 12 months of ibrutinib treatment. The origin of the receptors is a human donor with chronic lymphocytic leukemia. Both conserved end residues are part of each CDR3. D genes are given only for firm matches. Only some rows state a clone size, as once, few, many or a class for expanded clones.

size	J	D	V	CDR3	DNA
once	TRBJ2-7	TRBD1	TRBV15	CATSRGGTGSHEQYF	TGTGCCACCAGCAGAGGTGGGACAGGGTCCCACGAGCAGTACTTC
NA	TRBJ2-5	NA	TRBV7-7	CASSLDRRTWETQYF	TGTGCCAGCAGCCTCGACCGGAGGACATGGGAGACCCAGTACTTC
NA	TRBJ2-7	NA	TRBV6-6	CASSYSGGSYEQYF	TGTGCCAGCAGTTACTCGGGGGGATCCTACGAGCAGTACTTC
NA	TRBJ2-7	NA	TRBV4-1	CASSQETAYEQYF	TGCGCCAGCAGCCAAGAGACGGCCTACGAGCAGTACTTC
NA	TRBJ2-3	NA	TRBV11-3	CASSLGGQSTDTQYF	TGTGCCAGCAGCTTAGGGGGGCAGTCAACAGATACGCAGTATTTT
NA	TRBJ2-1	NA	TRBV6-1	CASSFGQMDEQFF	TGTGCCAGCAGTTTTGGACAGATGGATGAGCAGTTCTTC
NA	TRBJ1-2	NA	TRBV30	CAWSVRQTYGYTF	TGTGCCTGGAGTGTACGCCAGACCTATGGCTACACCTTC
NA	TRBJ1-5	NA	TRBV28	CASRRTVNQPQHF	TGTGCCAGCAGAAGGACAGTCAATCAGCCCCAGCATTTT
few	TRBJ1-6	NA	TRBV4-1	CASSGWTANSPLHF	TGCGCCAGCAGCGGTTGGACAGCCAATTCACCCCTCCACTTT
NA	TRBJ1-1	NA	TRBV6-5	CASSYLGAQMNTEAFF	TGTGCCAGCAGTTACTTGGGTGCTCAAATGAACACTGAAGCTTTCTTT
NA	TRBJ2-7	NA	TRBV6-5	CASSLTEGPYEQYF	TGTGCCAGCAGTTTAACGGAGGGGCCCTACGAGCAGTACTTC
NA	TRBJ2-4	NA	TRBV19	CASSIVSGATKNIQYF	TGTGCCAGTAGTATAGTATCCGGGGCAACCAAAAACATTCAGTACTTC
NA	TRBJ1-2	NA	TRBV5-6	CASSWGRVADGYTF	TGTGCCAGCAGCTGGGGCAGGGTTGCTGATGGCTACACCTTC
NA	TRBJ2-1	NA	TRBV7-9	CASSLGDSGPSYNEQFF	TGTGCCAGCAGCTTAGGGGATAGCGGCCCATCCTACAATGAGCAGTTCTTC
NA	TRBJ2-1	TRBD1	TRBV15	CATSETRRGPYNEQFF	TGTGCCACCAGCGAGACCCGAAGGGGGCCCTACAATGAGCAGTTCTTC
NA	TRBJ2-3	NA	TRBV10-2	CASSVILSTDTQYF	TGCGCCAGCAGTGTTATTTTGAGCACAGATACGCAGTATTTT
NA	TRBJ2-2	NA	TRBV18	CASSPQGAGELFF	TGTGCCAGCTCACCACAGGGGGCCGGGGAGCTGTTTTTT
few	TRBJ1-1	NA	TRBV5-1	CASSFGTPPNTEAFF	TGCGCCAGCAGCTTCGGGACACCACCGAACACTGAAGCTTTCTTT
few	TRBJ2-7	NA	TRBV30	CAGGTREQYF	TGTGCGGGGGGTACGCGGGAGCAGTACTTC
NA	TRBJ1-5	NA	TRBV6-1	CASSEARSYQPQHF	TGTGCCAGCAGTGAAGCTCGCAGCTATCAGCCCCAGCATTTT
once	TRBJ1-1	NA	TRBV5-1	CASSLEGTRAFF	TGCGCCAGCAGCTTGGAGGGTACCCGAGCTTTCTTT
NA	TRBJ2-5	NA	TRBV9	CASSVGVREETQYF	TGTGCCAGCAGCGTAGGGGTCAGGGAAGAGACCCAGTACTTC
NA	TRBJ1-1	NA	TRBV11-2	CASSLGADTEAFF	TGTGCCAGCAGCTTAGGGGCGGACACTGAAGCTTTCTTT
NA	TRBJ1-2	NA	TRBV11-2	CASSLSLTAIYGYTF	TGTGCCAGCAGCCTCTCTTTAACAGCGATCTATGGCTACACCTTC
once	TRBJ1-5	NA	TRBV18	CASSPQGGDQPQHF	TGTGCCAGCTCACCACAGGGGGGCGATCAGCCCCAGCATTTT
NA	TRBJ2-5	NA	TRBV6-6	CASQSGQETQYF	TGTGCCAGCCAATCAGGGCAAGAGACCCAGTACTTC
NA	TRBJ2-3	NA	TRBV6-5	CASSYALEGQGDTQYF	TGTGCCAGCAGTTACGCCCTGGAGGGGCAAGGAGATACGCAGTATTTT
NA	TRBJ2-2	NA	TRBV27	CASSFWLATGELFF	TGTGCCAGCAGTTTCTGGCTAGCCACCGGGGAGCTGTTTTTT
NA	TRBJ2-7	TRBD2	TRBV7-2	CASSPIRGGEQYF	TGTGCCAGCAGCCCTATTCGGGGGGGGGAGCAGTACTTC
NA	TRBJ2-3	NA	TRBV4-3	CASSQDRGGSTDTQYF	TGCGCCAGCAGCCAAGATCGAGGGGGAAGCACAGATACGCAGTATTTT
NA	TRBJ2-3	TRBD1	TRBV5-1	CASSLDRGEGTQYF	TGCGCCAGCAGCTTGGACAGGGGAGAAGGTACGCAGTATTTT
NA	TRBJ1-2	TRBD1	TRBV5-6	CASSLVGTGLVYGYTF	TGTGCCAGCAGCTTGGTAGGGACAGGGCTCGTCTATGGCTACACCTTC
NA	TRBJ2-2	NA	TRBV4-3	CASSQAGPGELFF	TGCGCCAGCAGCCAAGCGGGGCCCGGGGAGCTGTTTTTT
few	TRBJ2-7	NA	TRBV18	CASSTGRGSYEQYF	TGTGCCAGCTCCACCGGGCGGGGCTCCTACGAGCAGTACTTC
NA	TRBJ1-2	NA	TRBV5-6	CASSLGTASTNYGYTF	TGTGCCAGCAGCTTGGGAACAGCCTCTACGAACTATGGCTACACCTTC
NA	TRBJ1-1	NA	TRBV6-1	CASKGQLTMNTEAFF	TGTGCCAGCAAGGGCCAGCTTACAATGAACACTGAAGCTTTCTTT
NA	TRBJ2-7	NA	TRBV5-1	CASHDTGISGEQYF	TGCGCCAGCCATGACACAGGGATCTCGGGCGAGCAGTACTTC
NA	TRBJ1-2	NA	TRBV6-5	CASSAVGYTF	TGTGCCAGCAGTGCCGTAGGCTACACCTTC
once	TRBJ1-4	NA	TRBV6-1	CASSERKVSNEKLFF	TGTGCCAGCAGTGAAAGGAAGGTCTCTAATGAAAAACTGTTTTTT
NA	TRBJ2-2	NA	TRBV19	CASNSGPYTGELFF	TGTGCCAGTAACTCGGGACCGTACACCGGGGAGCTGTTTTTT
many	TRBJ1-6	TRBD1	TRBV2	CASTGTGGNSPLHF	TGTGCCAGCACTGGGACAGGGGGCAATTCACCCCTCCACTTT
few	TRBJ2-1	NA	TRBV5-1	CASSFSLVEQFF	TGCGCCAGCAGCTTTTCCCTGGTGGAGCAGTTCTTC